Following are 17 T cell receptor beta chains from one sample sequenced in a study of blood T cell repertoires in COVID-19. Clones were read by immunoSEQ multiplex PCR, and TCRdb kept only the in-frame ones, dropping some. The sample contains some 200,000 clones, around 85% of which appear only once. The sample taken for sequencing was peripheral blood. Receptors were obtained from a woman aged 80 or older with acute or convalescent COVID-19.

This clone was detected only a few times. The chain employs TRBV27 and TRBJ1-5; 9 nucleotides line up with TRBD1. The CDR3 runs 15 residues. J gave up 7 bases and V 5 bases, and 9 bases lay outside the gene matches. Germline CDR1 reads MNHEY; CDR2 reads SMNVEV (reference sequence). As DNA, the CDR3 is TGTGCCAGCAGTCTGGGACAGGGTTTAGCGCAGCCCCAGCATTTT. This gives the protein CASSLGQGLAQPQHF.

The chain's CDR3 is CASSPRQGMGTGELFF. DNA for the CDR3: TGCGCCAGCAGCCCACGACAGGGAATGGGAACCGGGGAGCTGTTTTTT. V usage is TRBV5-1 and J usage is TRBJ2-2, with TRBD1 matching over 7 bases. The trim removed 4 bases at V and 5 bases at J, leaving 11 bases unmatched. Germline V gives CDR1 SGHRS, CDR2 YFSETQ. This CDR3 is built from 16 residues.

The V call is TRBV7-9, the J call TRBJ1-2; the match to TRBD1 covers 7 bases. The CDR3 consists of 15 residues. After removal of 7 bases from V and 4 bases from J, the junction contained 12 bases not matched to a gene. Germline CDR1 and CDR2: SEHNR and FQNEAQ (reference sequence). The CDR3 loop is CASTKRQGFGYGYTF. Here the CDR3 DNA reads TGTGCCAGCACCAAACGACAGGGATTTGGCTATGGCTACACCTTC.

V gene TRBV19 combines with J gene TRBJ2-2; D possibly corresponds to TRBD1 (5 bases). The CDR3 extends over 14 amino acids. Trimming took 4 bases from V and 1 from J, leaving 7 bases between them. The germline V gene has CDR1 LNHDA and CDR2 SQIVND (reference sequence). The CDR3 here is CASSTGRNTGELFF. DNA of the CDR3: TGTGCCAGTAGTACAGGGCGGAACACCGGGGAGCTGTTTTTT.

The chain uses TRBV19 and TRBJ1-3; D might be TRBD1 (6 bases). Trimming shortened V by 5 bases and J by 4 bases, and 21 bases separated the two germline ends. Germline V gene sequence: CDR1 LNHDA, CDR2 SQIVND (reference sequence). The CDR3 contains 17 residues. The CDR3 region has the DNA TGTGCCAGTAGTCAACAGTGGGCAGGGACATCAGGAAACACCATATATTTT. Its protein is CASSQQWAGTSGNTIYF.

The V gene is TRBV7-9, the J gene TRBJ2-3; 11 bases fit TRBD1. The CDR3 is 16 residues long. With 3 bases clipped from V and 5 bases from J, the junction kept 7 bases outside the gene matches. Looked up from germline, CDR1 is SEHNR and CDR2 is FQNEAQ (reference sequence). This CDR3 reads CASSFPGQGAIDTQYF. The DNA of the CDR3 is TGTGCCAGCAGCTTCCCCGGACAGGGGGCAATAGATACGCAGTATTTT.

The V call is TRBV19, the J call TRBJ1-2; a possible D gene is TRBD1 (5 bases). V dropped 4 bases and J dropped 6 bases, with 18 bases sitting between them. CDR1 is LNHDA and CDR2 is SQIVND in the germline V gene (reference sequence). The CDR3 sequence is 15 residues long. The CDR3 loop reads CASSTVLDSPHGYTF. CDR3 nucleotides: TGTGCCAGTAGTACGGTCCTAGACAGTCCCCATGGCTACACCTTC.

The chain uses TRBV3-1 (or the pseudogene TRBV3-2) and TRBJ2-5; 16 bases match TRBD2. Germline CDR1 LGHDT, CDR2 YNNKEL (reference sequence). This CDR3 is built from 18 residues. V dropped 7 bases and J dropped 2; count of bases not matched to a gene: 10. The CDR3 here is CASTQGLAGGPKQETQYF. In DNA, the CDR3 is TGTGCCAGCACCCAGGGACTAGCGGGGGGGCCGAAACAAGAGACCCAGTACTTC.

The V and J genes are TRBV30 and TRBJ2-3; 11 bases line up with TRBD2. This CDR3 has 14 amino acids. Germline V lookup: CDR1 GTSNPN, CDR2 SVGIG (reference sequence). V gave up 2 bases and J gave up 10 bases; unmatched junction bases: 8. The CDR3 is CAWSIASGRTAQYF. The DNA for the CDR3 is TGTGCCTGGAGTATCGCTAGCGGGAGGACTGCGCAGTATTTT.

This clone was counted a few times. This chain links TRBV7-2 with TRBJ1-1; a weak D match, TRBD1 (6 bases). This CDR3 has 16 residues. Germline loops: CDR1 SGHTA, CDR2 FQGNSA. V lost 3 bases and J lost 5, with 19 bases in between. CDR3 amino acids: CASSLREGGVGTEAFF. The CDR3 nucleotides read TGTGCCAGCAGCTTGAGGGAAGGGGGTGTTGGGACTGAAGCTTTCTTT.

This clone was observed a single time. The chain joins TRBV27 to TRBJ2-3, with 10 positions matching TRBD2. This CDR3 has 16 amino acids. CDR1 MNHEY and CDR2 SMNVEV come from the germline V gene (reference sequence). V dropped 6 bases and J dropped 0; count of bases not matched to a gene: 6. CDR3: CASRPLAGASTDTQYF. DNA of the CDR3: TGTGCCAGCAGGCCCCTAGCGGGGGCTAGCACAGATACGCAGTATTTT.

V is TRBV5-6 and J is TRBJ1-2; 10 nucleotides line up with TRBD1. Losses at the gene ends were 4 bases for V and 4 bases for J; bases not matched to a gene: 7. CDR3 length equals 15 residues. Germline V gene lookup returns CDR1 SGHDT and CDR2 YYEEEE. The CDR3, as DNA: TGTGCCAGCAGCCACGGGACAGGGGTTGGCTATGGCTACACCTTC. Its protein is CASSHGTGVGYGYTF.

The chain has TRBV25-1 and TRBJ2-5; 9 positions agree with TRBD2. This CDR3 comprises 13 residues. Germline CDR1 is MGHDK and CDR2 is SYGVNS. V lost 10 bases and J lost 4; bases outside the gene matches: 7. The CDR3 DNA is TGTGCCACCATAGCGGGAGTAGGAGAGACCCAGTACTTC. Its translation: CATIAGVGETQYF. The full variable domain, with the rest looked up from reference TRBV25-1 and TRBJ2-5, is EADIYQTPRYLVIGTGKKITLECSQTMGHDKMYWYQQDPGMELHLIHYSYGVNSTEKGDLSSESTVSRIRTEHFPLTLESARPSHTSQYLCATIAGVGETQYFGPGTRLLVL.

In its sample, this clone was seen a few times. This rearrangement joins TRBV7-2 to TRBJ1-5, with D hard to call. Trimming pared 1 base from V and 6 bases from J, leaving 4 bases between. This CDR3 contains 12 residues. Germline loops: CDR1 SGHTA, CDR2 FQGNSA. The CDR3 spells CASSLDIQPQHF. The CDR3 DNA sequence: TGTGCCAGCAGCTTAGATATTCAGCCCCAGCATTTT.

V and J are TRBV5-1 and TRBJ1-2; D is possibly TRBD1 (5 bases). Trimming stripped 0 bases from V and 5 bases from J, with 11 bases between. Germline loops: CDR1 SGHRS, CDR2 YFSETQ. This CDR3 region has 14 residues. CDR3 residues: CASSLARAGYGYTF. The DNA of the CDR3 is TGCGCCAGCAGCTTGGCCAGGGCAGGTTATGGCTACACCTTC.

The gene calls are TRBV7-2 and TRBJ2-7; D is possibly TRBD1 (6 bases). The CDR3 extends over 15 amino acids. Trimming took off 2 bases at V and 2 bases at J, with 13 bases between the two ends. Germline CDR1 SGHTA, CDR2 FQGNSA. CDR3 sequence: CASSLLWGLTYEQYF. The CDR3 DNA is TGTGCCAGCAGCTTACTATGGGGGCTCACCTACGAGCAGTACTTC.

The J gene is TRBJ2-7, the V gene TRBV2, with D possibly being TRBD1 (5 bases). The CDR3 totals 13 residues. Germline values: CDR1 SNHLY, CDR2 FYNNEI. V was clipped by 7 bases and J by 4 bases, with 14 bases between them. The DNA for the CDR3 is TGTGCCAGCACCACCCTGGGGCCATACGAGCAGTACTTC. It encodes CASTTLGPYEQYF.